This T cell receptor (beta chain) was sequenced for a study of cytomegalovirus exposure and HLA in healthy donors. Study results and limitations: A few chains tied to CMV proved CMV antigen-specific in vitro. The authors listed about 170 TCR beta chains as cytomegalovirus-associated. Reports showed the classifier diagnosing cytomegalovirus status with high specificity and sensitivity. Usually a TCR sequence was rare, but some public TCRs were found in many donors.

The protocol was immunoSEQ multiplex PCR, while the TCRdb copy is restricted to in-frame clones and leaves out a portion. The table lists 200,000 to 300,000 clones, approximately 83% of them singletons, with 0.95% to 1.5% in the top ten. After removal of 6 bases from V and 6 bases from J, the junction contained 8 bases not matched to a gene. Germline CDR1 reads MNHNS; CDR2 reads SASEGT. The CDR3 runs to 13 residues. On this clone: Its antigen is unidentified.

Input material: PBMCs. The clonotype was recovered from a woman in her twenties or thirties in good health and CMV-seropositive. This chain connects TRBV6-1 to TRBJ2-7; 7 bases match TRBD2. CDR3 residues: CASSLLAGAEQYF. The CDR3 DNA is TGTGCCAGCAGCCTCCTCGCGGGAGCCGAGCAGTACTTC.